This T cell receptor (beta chain) is drawn from a study of PD-1 blockade in mismatch repair-deficient tumors. About the study: All were previously treated, progressing patients with about 11 mismatch repair-deficient cancer types.

In germline, CDR1 is MDHEN, CDR2 SYDVKM. There are 18 residues in the CDR3. The junction had 8 bases not matched to a gene; V was cut back by 2 bases and J by 0 bases. As to this clone: Its antigen remains unidentified.

The study, taken as a whole, reports: Tumor-resident clones, often undetectable pretreatment in blood, expanded then contracted after pembrolizumab.

The repertoire was sequenced with immunoSEQ multiplex PCR; TCRdb's copy has only in-frame clones and lacks some. The profile covers about 51,000 clones, with roughly 80% appearing a single time and roughly 8% taken by the ten largest. Mismatch repair deficiency was confirmed in all patients, by PCR or immunohistochemistry. Three pembrolizumab responders had their TCRs sequenced. The rearrangement uses TRBV28 and TRBJ2-1; TRBD2 matches 9 bases. This sample comprised peripheral blood, obtained roughly 19 weeks after starting pembrolizumab. This receptor was taken from an adult with mismatch repair-deficient cancer. The CDR3 DNA reads as TGTGCCAGCAGTTTACACCTGACTAGCGGAAGCTCCTACAATGAGCAGTTCTTC. It codes for CASSLHLTSGSSYNEQFF.